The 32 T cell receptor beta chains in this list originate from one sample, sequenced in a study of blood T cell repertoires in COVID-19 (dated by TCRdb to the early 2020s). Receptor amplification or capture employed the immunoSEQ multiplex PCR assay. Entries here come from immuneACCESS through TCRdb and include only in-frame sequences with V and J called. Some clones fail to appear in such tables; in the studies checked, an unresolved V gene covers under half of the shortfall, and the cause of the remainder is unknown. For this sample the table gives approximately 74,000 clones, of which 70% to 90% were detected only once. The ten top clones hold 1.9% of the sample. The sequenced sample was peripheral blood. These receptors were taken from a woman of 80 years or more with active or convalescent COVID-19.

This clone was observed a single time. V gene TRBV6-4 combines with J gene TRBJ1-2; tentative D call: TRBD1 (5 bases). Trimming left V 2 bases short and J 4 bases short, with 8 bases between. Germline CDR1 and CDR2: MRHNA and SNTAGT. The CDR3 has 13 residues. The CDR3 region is CASSDGGGYGYTF. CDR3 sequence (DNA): TGTGCCAGCAGTGACGGGGGGGGCTATGGCTACACCTTC.

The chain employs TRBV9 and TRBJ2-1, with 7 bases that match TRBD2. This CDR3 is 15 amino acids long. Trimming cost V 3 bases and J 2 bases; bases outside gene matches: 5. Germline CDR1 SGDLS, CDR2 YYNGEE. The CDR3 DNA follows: TGTGCCAGCAGCGCCCTAGCGGAGACCTACAATGAGCAGTTCTTC. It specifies CASSALAETYNEQFF.

CDR3 bases: TGTGCCAGCCACTTTACAGACTCTGGAAACACCATATATTTT. Residues: CASHFTDSGNTIYF. This chain links TRBV6-6 with TRBJ1-3; D unresolved. The V and J ends lost 8 bases and 0 bases respectively, with 11 bases between them. The length of the CDR3 is 14 residues. The germline V gene encodes CDR1 MNHNY and CDR2 SVGAGI (reference sequence).

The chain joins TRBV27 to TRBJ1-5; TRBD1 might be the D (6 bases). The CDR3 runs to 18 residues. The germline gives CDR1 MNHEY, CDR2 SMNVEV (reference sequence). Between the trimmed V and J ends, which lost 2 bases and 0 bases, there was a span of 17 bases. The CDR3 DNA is TGTGCCAGCAGTTTAATAGGGGGAAAGGGGTTTAGCAATCAGCCCCAGCATTTT. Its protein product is CASSLIGGKGFSNQPQHF.

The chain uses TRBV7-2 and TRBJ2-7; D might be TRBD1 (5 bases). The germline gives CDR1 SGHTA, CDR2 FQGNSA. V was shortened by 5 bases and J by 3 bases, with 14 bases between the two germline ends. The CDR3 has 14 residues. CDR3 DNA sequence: TGTGCCAGCAGCCTAAGGGGCACAAACTACGAGCAGTACTTC. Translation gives CASSLRGTNYEQYF.

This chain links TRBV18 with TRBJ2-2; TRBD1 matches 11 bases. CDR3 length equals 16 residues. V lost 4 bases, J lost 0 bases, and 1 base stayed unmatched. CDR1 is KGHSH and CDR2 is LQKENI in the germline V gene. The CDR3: CASSLDRGPNTGELFF. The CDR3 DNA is TGTGCCAGCTCACTGGACAGGGGGCCGAACACCGGGGAGCTGTTTTTT.

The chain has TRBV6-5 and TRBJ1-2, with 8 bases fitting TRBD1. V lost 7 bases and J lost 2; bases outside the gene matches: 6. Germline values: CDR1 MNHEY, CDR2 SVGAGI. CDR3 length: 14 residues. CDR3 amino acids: CASNPRQGNYGYTF. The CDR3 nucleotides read TGTGCCAGCAACCCCCGACAGGGGAACTATGGCTACACCTTC.

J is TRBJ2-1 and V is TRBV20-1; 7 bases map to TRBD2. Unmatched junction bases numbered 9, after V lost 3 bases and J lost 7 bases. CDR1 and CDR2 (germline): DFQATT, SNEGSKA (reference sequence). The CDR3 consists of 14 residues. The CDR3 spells CSASTGGPGNEQFF. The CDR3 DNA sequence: TGCAGTGCTAGTACGGGGGGACCGGGAAATGAGCAGTTCTTC.

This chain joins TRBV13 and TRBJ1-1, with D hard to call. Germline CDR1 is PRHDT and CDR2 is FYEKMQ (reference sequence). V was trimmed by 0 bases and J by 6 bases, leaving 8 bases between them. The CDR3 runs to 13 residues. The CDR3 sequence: CASSLGPSPEAFF. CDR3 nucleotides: TGTGCCAGCAGCTTAGGCCCCAGTCCTGAAGCTTTCTTT.

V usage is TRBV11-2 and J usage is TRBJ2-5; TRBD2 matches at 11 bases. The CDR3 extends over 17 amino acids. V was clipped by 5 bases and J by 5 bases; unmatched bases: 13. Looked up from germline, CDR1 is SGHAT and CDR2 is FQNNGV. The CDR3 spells CASSPVGRLAGYETQYF. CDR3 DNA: TGTGCCAGCAGCCCTGTCGGCAGACTAGCGGGGTATGAGACCCAGTACTTC.

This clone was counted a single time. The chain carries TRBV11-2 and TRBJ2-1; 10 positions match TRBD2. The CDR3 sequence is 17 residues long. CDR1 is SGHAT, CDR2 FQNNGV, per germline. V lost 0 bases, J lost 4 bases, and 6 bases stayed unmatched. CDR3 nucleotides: TGTGCCAGCAGCTTAGATACCCCACTAGCGGGATACAATGAGCAGTTCTTC. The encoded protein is CASSLDTPLAGYNEQFF.

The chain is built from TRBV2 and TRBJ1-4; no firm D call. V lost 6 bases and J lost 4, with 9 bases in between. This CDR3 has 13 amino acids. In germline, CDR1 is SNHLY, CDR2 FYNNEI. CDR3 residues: CASRAGFNEKLFF. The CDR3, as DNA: TGTGCCAGCAGGGCGGGTTTTAATGAAAAACTGTTTTTT.

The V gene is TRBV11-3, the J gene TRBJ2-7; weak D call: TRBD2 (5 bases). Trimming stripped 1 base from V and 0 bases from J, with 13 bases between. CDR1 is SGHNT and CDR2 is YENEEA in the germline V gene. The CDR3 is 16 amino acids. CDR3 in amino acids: CASSLGRGFISYEQYF. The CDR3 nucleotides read TGTGCCAGCAGCTTAGGCCGCGGGTTTATCTCCTACGAGCAGTACTTC.

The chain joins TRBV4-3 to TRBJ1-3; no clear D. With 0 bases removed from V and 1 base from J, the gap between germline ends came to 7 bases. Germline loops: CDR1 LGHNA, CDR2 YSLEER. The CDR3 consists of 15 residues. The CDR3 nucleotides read TGCGCCAGCAGCCAAGATCCGGTTTCTGGAAACACCATATATTTT. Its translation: CASSQDPVSGNTIYF.

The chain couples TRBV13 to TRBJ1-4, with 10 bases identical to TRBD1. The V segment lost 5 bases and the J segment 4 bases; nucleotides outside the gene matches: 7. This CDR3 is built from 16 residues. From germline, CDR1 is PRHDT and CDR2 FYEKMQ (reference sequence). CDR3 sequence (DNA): TGTGCCAGCAGCAACGGGACAGGGGCATATAATGAAAAACTGTTTTTT. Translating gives CASSNGTGAYNEKLFF.

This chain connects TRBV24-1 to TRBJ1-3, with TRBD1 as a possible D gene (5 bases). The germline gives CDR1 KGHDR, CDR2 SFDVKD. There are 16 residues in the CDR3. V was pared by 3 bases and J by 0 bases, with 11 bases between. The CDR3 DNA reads TGTGCCACCAGTGATCGTGGACATTCCTCTGGAAACACCATATATTTT. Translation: CATSDRGHSSGNTIYF.

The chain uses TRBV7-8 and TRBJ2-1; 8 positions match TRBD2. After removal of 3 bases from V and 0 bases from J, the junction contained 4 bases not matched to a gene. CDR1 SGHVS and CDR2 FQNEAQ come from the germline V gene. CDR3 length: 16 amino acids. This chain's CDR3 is CASSFFSGISYNEQFF. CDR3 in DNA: TGTGCCAGCAGCTTCTTTAGCGGGATCTCCTACAATGAGCAGTTCTTC.

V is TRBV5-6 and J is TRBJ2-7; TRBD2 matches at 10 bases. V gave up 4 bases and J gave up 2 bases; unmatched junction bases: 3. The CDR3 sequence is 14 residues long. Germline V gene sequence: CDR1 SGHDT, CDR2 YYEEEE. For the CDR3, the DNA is TGTGCCAGCAGCACGGGACTAGCGACCTACGAGCAGTACTTC. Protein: CASSTGLATYEQYF. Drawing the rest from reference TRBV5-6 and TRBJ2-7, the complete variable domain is DAGVTQSPTHLIKTRGQQVTLRCSPKSGHDTVSWYQQALGQGPQFIFQYYEEEERQRGNFPDRFSGHQFPNYSSELNVNALLLGDSALYLCASSTGLATYEQYFGPGTRLTVT.

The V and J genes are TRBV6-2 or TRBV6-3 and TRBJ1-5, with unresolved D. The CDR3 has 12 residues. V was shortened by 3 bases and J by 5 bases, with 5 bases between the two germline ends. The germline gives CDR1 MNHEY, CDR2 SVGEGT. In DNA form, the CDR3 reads TGTGCCAGCAGTTATCGAGATCAGCCCCAGCATTTT. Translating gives CASSYRDQPQHF.

CDR3 region: CASSLGGQNNQPQHF. The CDR3 DNA follows: TGCGCCAGCAGCTTAGGGGGCCAGAACAATCAGCCCCAGCATTTT. The V and J genes are TRBV5-1 and TRBJ1-5, with 7 bases aligning to TRBD1. J was trimmed by 3 bases and V by 2 bases; bases with no gene match: 5. The CDR3 length is 15 residues. Germline V gives CDR1 SGHRS, CDR2 YFSETQ.

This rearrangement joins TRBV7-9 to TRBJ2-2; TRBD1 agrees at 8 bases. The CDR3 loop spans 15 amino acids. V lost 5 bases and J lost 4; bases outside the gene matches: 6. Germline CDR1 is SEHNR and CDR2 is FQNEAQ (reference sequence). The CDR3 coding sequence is TGTGCCAGCAGCCGGACCCAGGGGGCCACCGGGGAGCTGTTTTTT. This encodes CASSRTQGATGELFF.

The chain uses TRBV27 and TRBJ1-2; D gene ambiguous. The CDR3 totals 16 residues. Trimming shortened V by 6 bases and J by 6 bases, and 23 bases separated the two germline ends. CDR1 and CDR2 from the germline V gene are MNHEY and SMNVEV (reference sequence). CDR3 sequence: CASSPPGGTFMNGYTF. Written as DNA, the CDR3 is TGTGCCAGCAGCCCCCCCGGCGGTACTTTTATGAATGGCTACACCTTC.

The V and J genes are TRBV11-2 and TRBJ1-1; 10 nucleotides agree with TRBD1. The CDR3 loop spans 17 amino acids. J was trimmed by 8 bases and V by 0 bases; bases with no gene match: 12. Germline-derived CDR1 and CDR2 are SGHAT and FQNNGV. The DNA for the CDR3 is TGTGCCAGCAGCTTAGATGTGGGACAGGGGCCCCGACGGGAAGCTTTCTTT. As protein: CASSLDVGQGPRREAFF.

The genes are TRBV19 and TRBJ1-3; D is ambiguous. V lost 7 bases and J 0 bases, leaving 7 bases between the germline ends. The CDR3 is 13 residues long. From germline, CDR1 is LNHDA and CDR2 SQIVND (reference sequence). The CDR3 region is CASKHHSGNTIYF. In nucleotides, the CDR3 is TGTGCCAGTAAACACCACTCTGGAAACACCATATATTTT.

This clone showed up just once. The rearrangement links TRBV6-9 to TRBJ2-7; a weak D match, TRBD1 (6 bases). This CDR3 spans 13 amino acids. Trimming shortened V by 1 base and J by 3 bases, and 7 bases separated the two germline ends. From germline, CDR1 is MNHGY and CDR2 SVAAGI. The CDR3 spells CASSYLQGYEQYF. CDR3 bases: TGTGCCAGCAGTTATTTACAGGGCTACGAGCAGTACTTC.

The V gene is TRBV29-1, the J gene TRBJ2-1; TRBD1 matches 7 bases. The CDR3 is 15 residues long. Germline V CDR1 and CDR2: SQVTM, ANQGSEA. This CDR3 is CSVPRGLAPHNEQFF. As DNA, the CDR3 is TGCAGTGTCCCTAGGGGGCTGGCCCCCCACAATGAGCAGTTCTTC.

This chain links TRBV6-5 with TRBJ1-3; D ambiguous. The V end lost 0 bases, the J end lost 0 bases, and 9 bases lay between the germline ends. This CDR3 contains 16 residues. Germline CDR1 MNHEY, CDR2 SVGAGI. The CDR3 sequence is CASSYSIAASGNTIYF. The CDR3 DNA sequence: TGTGCCAGCAGTTACTCGATAGCGGCCTCTGGAAACACCATATATTTT.

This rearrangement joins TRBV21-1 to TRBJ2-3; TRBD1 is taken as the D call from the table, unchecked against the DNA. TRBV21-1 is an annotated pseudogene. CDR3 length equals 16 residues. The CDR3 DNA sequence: TGTGCCAGCAGCAAAAGACAGATGAGGAGCACAGATACGCAGTATTTT. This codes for CASSKRQMRSTDTQYF.

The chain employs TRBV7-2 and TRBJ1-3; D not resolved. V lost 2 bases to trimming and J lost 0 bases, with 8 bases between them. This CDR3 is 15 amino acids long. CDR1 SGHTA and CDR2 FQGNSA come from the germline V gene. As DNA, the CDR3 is TGTGCCAGCAGCTTAAGCGCGGGCTCTGGAAACACCATATATTTT. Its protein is CASSLSAGSGNTIYF. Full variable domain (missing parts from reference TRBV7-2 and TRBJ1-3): GAGVSQSPSNKVTEKGKDVELRCDPISGHTALYWYRQSLGQGLEFLIYFQGNSAPDKSGLPSDRFSAERTGGSVSTLTIQRTQQEDSAVYLCASSLSAGSGNTIYFGEGSWLTVV.

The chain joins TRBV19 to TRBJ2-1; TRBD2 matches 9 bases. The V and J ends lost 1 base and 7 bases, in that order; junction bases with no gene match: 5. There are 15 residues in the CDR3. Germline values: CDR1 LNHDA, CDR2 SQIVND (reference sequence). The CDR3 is CASSIGGGAYNEQFF. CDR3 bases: TGTGCCAGTAGTATAGGCGGGGGGGCGTATAATGAGCAGTTCTTC. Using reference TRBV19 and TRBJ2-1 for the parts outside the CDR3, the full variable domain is DGGITQSPKYLFRKEGQNVTLSCEQNLNHDAMYWYRQDPGQGLRLIYYSQIVNDFQKGDIAEGYSVSREKKESFPLTVTSAQKNPTAFYLCASSIGGGAYNEQFFGPGTRLTVL.

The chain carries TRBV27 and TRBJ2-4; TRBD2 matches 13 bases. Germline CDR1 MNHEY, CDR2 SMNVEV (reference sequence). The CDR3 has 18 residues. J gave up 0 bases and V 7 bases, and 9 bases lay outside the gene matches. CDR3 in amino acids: CASTTLAGGGRAKNIQYF. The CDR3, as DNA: TGTGCCAGCACCACACTAGCGGGAGGGGGAAGAGCCAAAAACATTCAGTACTTC.

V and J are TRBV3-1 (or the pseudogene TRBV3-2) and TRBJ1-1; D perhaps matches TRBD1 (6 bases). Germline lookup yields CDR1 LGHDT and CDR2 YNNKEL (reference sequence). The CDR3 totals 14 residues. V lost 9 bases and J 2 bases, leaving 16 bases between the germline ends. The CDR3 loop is CASSERGRNTEAFF. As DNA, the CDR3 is TGTGCCAGTTCCGAGAGGGGGAGAAACACTGAAGCTTTCTTT.